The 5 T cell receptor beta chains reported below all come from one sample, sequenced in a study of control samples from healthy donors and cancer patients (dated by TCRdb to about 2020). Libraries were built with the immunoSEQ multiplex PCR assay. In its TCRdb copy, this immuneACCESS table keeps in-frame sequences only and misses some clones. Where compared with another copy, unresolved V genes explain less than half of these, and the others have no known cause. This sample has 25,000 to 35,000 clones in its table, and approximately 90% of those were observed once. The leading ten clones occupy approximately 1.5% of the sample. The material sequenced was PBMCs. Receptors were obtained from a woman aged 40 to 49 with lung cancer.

CDR3 in DNA: TGTGCCAGCAGCCAGACACCAAACACTGAAGCTTTCTTT. Translation gives CASSQTPNTEAFF. V gene TRBV3-1 (or the pseudogene TRBV3-2) combines with J gene TRBJ1-1; D remains unclear. CDR1 and CDR2 (germline): LGHDT, YNNKEL (reference sequence). The CDR3 covers 13 residues. Trimming removed 3 bases at V and 2 bases at J, with 7 bases between.

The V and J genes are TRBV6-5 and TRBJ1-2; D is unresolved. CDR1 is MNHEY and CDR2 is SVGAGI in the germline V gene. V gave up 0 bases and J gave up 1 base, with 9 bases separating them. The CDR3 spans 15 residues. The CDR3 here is CASSYSTASNYGYTF. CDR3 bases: TGTGCCAGCAGTTACTCGACGGCCAGTAACTATGGCTACACCTTC.

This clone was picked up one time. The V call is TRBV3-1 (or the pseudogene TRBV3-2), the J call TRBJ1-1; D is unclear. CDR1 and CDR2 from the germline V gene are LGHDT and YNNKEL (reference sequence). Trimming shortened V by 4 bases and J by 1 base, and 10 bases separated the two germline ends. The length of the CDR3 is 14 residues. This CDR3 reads CASSRGSGNTEAFF. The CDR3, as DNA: TGTGCCAGCAGCCGGGGAAGCGGGAACACTGAAGCTTTCTTT.

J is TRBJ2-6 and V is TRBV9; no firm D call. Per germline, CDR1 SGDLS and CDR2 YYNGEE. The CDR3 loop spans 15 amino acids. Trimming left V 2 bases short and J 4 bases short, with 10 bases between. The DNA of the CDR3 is TGTGCCAGCAGCGTTTCCGCATGGGGGGCCAACGTCCTGACTTTC. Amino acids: CASSVSAWGANVLTF.

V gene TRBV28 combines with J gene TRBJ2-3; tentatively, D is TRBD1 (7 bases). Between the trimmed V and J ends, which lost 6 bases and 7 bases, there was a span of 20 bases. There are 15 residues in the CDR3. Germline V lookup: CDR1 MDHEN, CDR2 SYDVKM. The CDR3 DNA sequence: TGTGCCAGCAGCCTGGTGGGGCAGGGGGACTATACGCAGTATTTT. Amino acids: CASSLVGQGDYTQYF.